This T cell receptor (beta chain) was sequenced for a study of T cell changes during pregnancy in multiple sclerosis (dated by TCRdb to between 2019 and 2020). In terms of the full investigation: Changes in the T cell repertoire over the course of pregnancy were examined in this study in women with multiple sclerosis.

Preparation of the library involved the immunoSEQ multiplex PCR assay. The table was pulled from immuneACCESS by TCRdb, which kept in-frame rearrangements only. Such tables lose some clones; where checked, under half of the loss comes from unresolved V genes, and the rest has no known cause. The sample table shows about 42,000 clones, and more than 90% are seen once. The ten largest clones take up roughly 1.9% of the sample. On this clone: Its antigen is still unknown. No base qualities exist here, and no much larger clone lies one base off it.

The CDR3 measures 16 amino acids from cysteine to phenylalanine. This entry keeps only the CDR3 DNA: 48 bases, framed from base 1. Clipping removes 0 bases from V and 11 bases from J, with 7 as the unmatched junction base count. Per the germline V gene, SGDLS is the CDR1 and YYNGEE is the CDR2. The specimen comprised CD4+ T cells from peripheral blood mononuclear cells, sampled after pregnancy. The chain uses TRBV9 and TRBJ1-6, and TRBD1 aligns with 11 junction nucleotides. This clonotype was obtained from a female donor in good health, enrolled as a control in a pregnancy study. The DNA sequence follows: TGTGCCAGCAGCGTAGGGACAGGGGGCAGAATGGCACCCCTCCACTTT. This yields the protein CASSVGTGGRMAPLHF.